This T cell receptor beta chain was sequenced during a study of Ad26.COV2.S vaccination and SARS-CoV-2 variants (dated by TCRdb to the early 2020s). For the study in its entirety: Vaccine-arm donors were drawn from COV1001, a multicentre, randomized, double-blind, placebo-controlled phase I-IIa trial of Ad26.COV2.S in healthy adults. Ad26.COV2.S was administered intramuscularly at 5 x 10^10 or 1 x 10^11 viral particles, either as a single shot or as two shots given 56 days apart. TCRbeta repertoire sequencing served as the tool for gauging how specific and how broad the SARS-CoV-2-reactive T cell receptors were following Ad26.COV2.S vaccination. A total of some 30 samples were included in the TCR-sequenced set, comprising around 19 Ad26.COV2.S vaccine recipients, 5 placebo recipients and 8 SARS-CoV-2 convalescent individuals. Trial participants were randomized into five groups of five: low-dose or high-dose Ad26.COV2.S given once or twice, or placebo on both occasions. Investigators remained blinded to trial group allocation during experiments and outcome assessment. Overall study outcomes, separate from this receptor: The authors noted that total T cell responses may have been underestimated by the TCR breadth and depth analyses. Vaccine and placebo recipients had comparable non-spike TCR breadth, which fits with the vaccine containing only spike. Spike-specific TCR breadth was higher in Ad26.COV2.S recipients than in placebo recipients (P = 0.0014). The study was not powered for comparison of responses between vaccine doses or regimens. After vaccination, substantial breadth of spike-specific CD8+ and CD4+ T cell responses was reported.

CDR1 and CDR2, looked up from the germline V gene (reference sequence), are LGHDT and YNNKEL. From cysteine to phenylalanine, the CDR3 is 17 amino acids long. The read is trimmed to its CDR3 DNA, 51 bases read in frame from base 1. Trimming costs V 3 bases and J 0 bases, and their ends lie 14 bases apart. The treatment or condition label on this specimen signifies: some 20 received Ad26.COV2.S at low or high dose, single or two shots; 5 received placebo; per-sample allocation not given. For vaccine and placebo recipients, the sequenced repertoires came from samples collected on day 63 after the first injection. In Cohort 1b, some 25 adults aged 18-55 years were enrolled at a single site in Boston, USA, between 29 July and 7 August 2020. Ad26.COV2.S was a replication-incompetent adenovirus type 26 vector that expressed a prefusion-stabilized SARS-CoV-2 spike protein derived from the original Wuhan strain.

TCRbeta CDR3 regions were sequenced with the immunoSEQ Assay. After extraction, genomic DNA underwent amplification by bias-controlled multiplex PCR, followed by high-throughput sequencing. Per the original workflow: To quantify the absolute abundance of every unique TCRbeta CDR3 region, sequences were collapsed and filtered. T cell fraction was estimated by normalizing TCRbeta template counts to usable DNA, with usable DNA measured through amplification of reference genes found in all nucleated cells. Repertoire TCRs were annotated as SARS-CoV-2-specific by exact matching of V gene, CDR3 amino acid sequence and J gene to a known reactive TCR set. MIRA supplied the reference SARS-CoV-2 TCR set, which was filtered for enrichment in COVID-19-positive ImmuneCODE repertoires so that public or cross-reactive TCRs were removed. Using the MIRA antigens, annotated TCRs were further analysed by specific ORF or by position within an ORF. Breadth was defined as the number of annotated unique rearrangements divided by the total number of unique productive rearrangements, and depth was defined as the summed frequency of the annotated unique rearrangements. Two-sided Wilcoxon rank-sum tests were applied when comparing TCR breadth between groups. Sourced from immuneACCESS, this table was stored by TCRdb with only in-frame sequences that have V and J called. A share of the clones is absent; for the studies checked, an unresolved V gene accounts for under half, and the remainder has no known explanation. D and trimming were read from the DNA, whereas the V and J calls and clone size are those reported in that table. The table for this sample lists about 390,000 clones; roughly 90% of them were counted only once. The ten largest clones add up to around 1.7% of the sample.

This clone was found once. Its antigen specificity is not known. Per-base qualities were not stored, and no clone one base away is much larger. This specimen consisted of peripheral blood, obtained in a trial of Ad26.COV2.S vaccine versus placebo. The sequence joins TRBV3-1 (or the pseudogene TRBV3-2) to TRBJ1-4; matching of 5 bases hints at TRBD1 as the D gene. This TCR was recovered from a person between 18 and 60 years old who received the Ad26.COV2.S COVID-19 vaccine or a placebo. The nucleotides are TGTGCCAGCAGCCAGAACAGGCGTACCGCAACTAATGAAAAACTGTTTTTT. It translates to CASSQNRRTATNEKLFF.